A selection of T cell receptor beta chains follows, all from one sample in a study of chronic HIV infection and antiretroviral therapy. TCRdb independently ran MiXCR on the 5' RACE reads; one entry per CDR3 protein. The sample shows more than 40,000 distinct CDR3 sequences, about a fifth of them seen only once. The sequencing input was peripheral blood. These receptors came from an adult who had HIV and had not received antiretroviral therapy, or was an uninfected healthy control (not recorded which). CDR3s include the opening cysteine and the closing phenylalanine or tryptophan. The D gene is left open where the match is weak. The size entry is marked missing in some rows and otherwise reads once, few, many or a size class.

D gene: NA; clone size: few; V gene: TRBV28; J gene: TRBJ2-7; CDR3 DNA: TGTGCCAGCAGGGCGACAGGCGCTACCTACGAGCAGTACTTC; CDR3 protein: CASRATGATYEQYF
D gene: TRBD2; clone size: NA; V gene: TRBV6-5; J gene: TRBJ2-1; CDR3 DNA: TGTGCCAGCAGACGTATAGCGGGAGTTCCCTACAATGAGCAGTTCTTC; CDR3 protein: CASRRIAGVPYNEQFF
D gene: TRBD1; clone size: few; V gene: TRBV7-9; J gene: TRBJ1-2; CDR3 DNA: TGTGCCAGCAGCTTAGTGGGGAGAGGGGGCCCCTATGGCTACACCTTC; CDR3 protein: CASSLVGRGGPYGYTF
D gene: TRBD2; clone size: few; V gene: TRBV12-3/TRBV12-4; J gene: TRBJ2-7; CDR3 DNA: TGTGCCAGCAGTCCTCTAGCGGGAGCGGCCGAGCAGTACTTC; CDR3 protein: CASSPLAGAAEQYF
D gene: NA; clone size: few; V gene: TRBV29-1; J gene: TRBJ2-3; CDR3 DNA: TGCAGCGCCCTCCCGGAAGATACGCAGTATTTT; CDR3 protein: CSALPEDTQYF
D gene: TRBD2; clone size: NA; V gene: TRBV28; J gene: TRBJ2-3; CDR3 DNA: TGTGCCAGCAGTTTGGGTGTTGGACTAGCAGCAGATACGCAGTATTTT; CDR3 protein: CASSLGVGLAADTQYF
D gene: TRBD2; clone size: few; V gene: TRBV3-1; J gene: TRBJ2-3; CDR3 DNA: TGTGCCAGCAGCCAAGGGCTTAGGACTAGCGGGAGGGCCACAGATACGCAGTATTTT; CDR3 protein: CASSQGLRTSGRATDTQYF
D gene: NA; clone size: NA; V gene: TRBV28; J gene: TRBJ2-7; CDR3 DNA: TGTGCCAGCAGTTTATCCCACGAGCAGTACTTC; CDR3 protein: CASSLSHEQYF
D gene: NA; clone size: NA; V gene: TRBV7-9; J gene: TRBJ2-1; CDR3 DNA: TGTGCCAGCAGCCCAGCAGATGAGCAGTTCTTC; CDR3 protein: CASSPADEQFF
D gene: TRBD1; clone size: NA; V gene: TRBV19; J gene: TRBJ2-7; CDR3 DNA: TGTGCCAGTAGTTCCGGGACAGCCATTTACGAGCAGTACTTC; CDR3 protein: CASSSGTAIYEQYF
D gene: NA; clone size: once; V gene: TRBV6-5; J gene: TRBJ2-3; CDR3 DNA: TGTGCCAGCACCACCCGCCAAGGGCAGAGCATAGATACGCAGTATTTT; CDR3 protein: CASTTRQGQSIDTQYF
D gene: TRBD2; clone size: NA; V gene: TRBV28; J gene: TRBJ2-3; CDR3 DNA: TGTGCCAGCAGTTCGACTAGCGGGAGCACAGATACGCAGTATTTT; CDR3 protein: CASSSTSGSTDTQYF
D gene: TRBD1; clone size: many; V gene: TRBV20-1; J gene: TRBJ1-2; CDR3 DNA: TGCAGTGCTACTCTCGCAGGGGGTGCCTATGGCTACACCTTC; CDR3 protein: CSATLAGGAYGYTF
D gene: TRBD1; clone size: few; V gene: TRBV18; J gene: TRBJ2-6; CDR3 DNA: TGTGCCAGCTCACCAATGACAGGGGCCCTCTCTGGGGCCAACGTCCTGACTTTC; CDR3 protein: CASSPMTGALSGANVLTF
D gene: NA; clone size: NA; V gene: TRBV12-3/TRBV12-4; J gene: TRBJ2-1; CDR3 DNA: TGTGCCAGCAGTCTATCACGGGGCGCAGGATACAATGAGCAGTTCTTC; CDR3 protein: CASSLSRGAGYNEQFF
D gene: TRBD2; clone size: NA; V gene: TRBV28; J gene: TRBJ2-5; CDR3 DNA: TGTGCCAGCAGTCCCGTCGGGACTAGCGCTTTAGAGACCCAGTACTTC; CDR3 protein: CASSPVGTSALETQYF
D gene: NA; clone size: few; V gene: TRBV28; J gene: TRBJ1-6; CDR3 DNA: TGTGCCAGCAGGTCACCGGAGGGGGGACATAATTCACCCCTCCACTTT; CDR3 protein: CASRSPEGGHNSPLHF
D gene: NA; clone size: NA; V gene: TRBV2; J gene: TRBJ2-2; CDR3 DNA: TGTGCCAGCAGTGACTCCCTGGAGCTGTTTTTT; CDR3 protein: CASSDSLELFF
D gene: TRBD2; clone size: few; V gene: TRBV29-1; J gene: TRBJ2-1; CDR3 DNA: TGCAGCGCTGCCCCTAGCGGCACCTACAATGAGCGGTTCTTC; CDR3 protein: CSAAPSGTYNERFF
D gene: NA; clone size: NA; V gene: TRBV29-1; J gene: TRBJ2-1; CDR3 DNA: TGCAGCGTCAGGGACGGTCCTCCGACCCACTACAATGAGCAGTTCTTC; CDR3 protein: CSVRDGPPTHYNEQFF
D gene: TRBD2; clone size: few; V gene: TRBV20-1; J gene: TRBJ2-3; CDR3 DNA: TGCAGTGCTAGCCAGCGGGAGTATGGGCAAGATACGCAGTATTTT; CDR3 protein: CSASQREYGQDTQYF
D gene: TRBD1; clone size: few; V gene: TRBV3-1; J gene: TRBJ2-3; CDR3 DNA: TGTGCCAGCAGCCGCATCACCGGACAGGGGAGCGCAGATACGCAGTATTTT; CDR3 protein: CASSRITGQGSADTQYF
D gene: TRBD1; clone size: few; V gene: TRBV6-5; J gene: TRBJ1-5; CDR3 DNA: TGTGCCAGCAGGCCAACAGGGGGCAATCAGCCCCAGCATTTT; CDR3 protein: CASRPTGGNQPQHF
D gene: NA; clone size: few; V gene: TRBV29-1; J gene: TRBJ2-7; CDR3 DNA: TGCAGCGTCGGGACTCTCCGGGGAGAGCAGTACTTC; CDR3 protein: CSVGTLRGEQYF
D gene: NA; clone size: NA; V gene: TRBV28; J gene: TRBJ2-7; CDR3 DNA: TGTGCCAGCCTACTTGTGGGGGGACTTGCCTACGAGCAGTACTTC; CDR3 protein: CASLLVGGLAYEQYF
D gene: NA; clone size: many; V gene: TRBV5-1; J gene: TRBJ2-7; CDR3 DNA: TGCGCCAGCAGCCTGGAGGGCCGGTACGAGCAGTACTTC; CDR3 protein: CASSLEGRYEQYF
D gene: NA; clone size: NA; V gene: TRBV10-2; J gene: TRBJ1-2; CDR3 DNA: TGCGCCAGCAGCGTCGACGGCCGGGCGGGCTACACCTTC; CDR3 protein: CASSVDGRAGYTF
D gene: NA; clone size: NA; V gene: TRBV7-9; J gene: TRBJ1-2; CDR3 DNA: TGTGCCAGCAGCTTATATGGCAGCTTCGATGGCTACACCTTC; CDR3 protein: CASSLYGSFDGYTF
D gene: TRBD2; clone size: few; V gene: TRBV2; J gene: TRBJ2-3; CDR3 DNA: TGTGCCAGCAGGGTAACGGGACTAGCGGACACAGATACGCAGTATTTT; CDR3 protein: CASRVTGLADTDTQYF
D gene: NA; clone size: NA; V gene: TRBV5-5; J gene: TRBJ1-2; CDR3 DNA: TGTGCCAGCAGCTTGTGGGGCGTCCAGAACTATGGCTACACCTTC; CDR3 protein: CASSLWGVQNYGYTF
D gene: NA; clone size: few; V gene: TRBV7-3; J gene: TRBJ2-5; CDR3 DNA: TGTGCCAGCAGCCTAAATCCCCAGCCTAGGGCGACCCAGTACTTC; CDR3 protein: CASSLNPQPRATQYF
D gene: NA; clone size: few; V gene: TRBV29-1; J gene: TRBJ1-1; CDR3 DNA: TGCAGCGTTGCTCCGGGGATGGCTGAAGCTTTCTTT; CDR3 protein: CSVAPGMAEAFF
D gene: NA; clone size: NA; V gene: TRBV28; J gene: TRBJ2-7; CDR3 DNA: TGTGCCAGCAGTTCCCCCGGGGAGCCACAGCCCTACGAGCAGTACTTC; CDR3 protein: CASSSPGEPQPYEQYF
D gene: TRBD1; clone size: many; V gene: TRBV12-3/TRBV12-4; J gene: TRBJ2-3; CDR3 DNA: TGTGCCAGCAGTCAGCGTCCGGGACAGTCAGCAGATACGCAGTATTTT; CDR3 protein: CASSQRPGQSADTQYF
D gene: NA; clone size: NA; V gene: TRBV29-1; J gene: TRBJ2-1; CDR3 DNA: TGCAGCGCCTGGATGCCCCAAGTCTTAGGCGATGAGCAGTTCTTC; CDR3 protein: CSAWMPQVLGDEQFF
D gene: NA; clone size: many; V gene: TRBV28; J gene: TRBJ1-5; CDR3 DNA: TGTGCCGAACAGTCTCCCAATCAGCCCCAGCATTTT; CDR3 protein: CAEQSPNQPQHF
D gene: TRBD2; clone size: NA; V gene: TRBV29-1; J gene: TRBJ2-1; CDR3 DNA: TGCAGCGTTGGGGTCACTAGCGCCTGGAATGAGCAGTTCTTC; CDR3 protein: CSVGVTSAWNEQFF
D gene: NA; clone size: NA; V gene: TRBV3-1; J gene: TRBJ1-3; CDR3 DNA: TGTGCCAGCAGCCAACCAAACAAGGGGAATGGAAACACCATATATTTT; CDR3 protein: CASSQPNKGNGNTIYF
D gene: NA; clone size: few; V gene: TRBV10-3; J gene: TRBJ2-2; CDR3 DNA: TGTGCCCCCGCCGGGGGAACCGGGGAGCTGTTTTTT; CDR3 protein: CAPAGGTGELFF
D gene: TRBD2; clone size: NA; V gene: TRBV2; J gene: TRBJ2-1; CDR3 DNA: TGTGCCAGCACCATGGCTCTAGCGGGCCCCTACAATGAGCAGTTCTTC; CDR3 protein: CASTMALAGPYNEQFF
D gene: TRBD2; clone size: NA; V gene: TRBV28; J gene: TRBJ2-7; CDR3 DNA: TGTGCCAGCAGTTTTCAGCGGGGGTTCTACGAGCAGTACTTC; CDR3 protein: CASSFQRGFYEQYF
D gene: NA; clone size: many; V gene: TRBV20-1; J gene: TRBJ1-1; CDR3 DNA: TGCAGTGCTAGAGATCTTAAAGGGTCGAACACTGAAGCTTTCTTT; CDR3 protein: CSARDLKGSNTEAFF
D gene: NA; clone size: NA; V gene: TRBV28; J gene: TRBJ2-7; CDR3 DNA: TGTGCCAGCAGTTCCGGGTCACCTACCTACGAGCAGTACTTC; CDR3 protein: CASSSGSPTYEQYF